This is a list of T cell receptor beta chains from one sample in a study of blood T cell repertoires in COVID-19. Only in-frame clones appear in the TCRdb table, and some are missing; sequencing was by immunoSEQ multiplex PCR. Of about 200,000 clones in the sample, over 70% were seen once. The sequencing sample was made of peripheral blood. All receptors derive from a woman in her seventies with acute or convalescent COVID-19. The CDR3 runs from the conserved cysteine through the conserved F or W. Each record gives: D gene, V gene, clone size, J gene, CDR3 DNA, CDR3 protein. The D gene is left open where the match is weak. Rows give clone size only sometimes, using once, few, many, or a class for an expanded clone.

d_gene: TRBD2; v_gene: TRBV28; abundance: NA; j_gene: TRBJ2-2; CDR3nt: TGTGCCAGCAGGGCTAGCGGGAGGAGTCCCGGGGAGCTGTTTTTT; CDR3aa: CASRASGRSPGELFF
d_gene: TRBD2; v_gene: TRBV10-3; abundance: NA; j_gene: TRBJ2-3; CDR3nt: TGTGCCATCAGCCCTAGCGGGGGCCGGGATACGCAGTATTTT; CDR3aa: CAISPSGGRDTQYF
d_gene: NA; v_gene: TRBV5-1; abundance: NA; j_gene: TRBJ1-2; CDR3nt: TGCGCCAGCAGCTTTGGGCAGGACTATGGCTACACCTTC; CDR3aa: CASSFGQDYGYTF
d_gene: TRBD1; v_gene: TRBV19; abundance: NA; j_gene: TRBJ2-1; CDR3nt: TGTGCCAGTAACCCGGGACAGGGACTTGTTGAGCAGTTCTTC; CDR3aa: CASNPGQGLVEQFF
d_gene: NA; v_gene: TRBV5-1; abundance: NA; j_gene: TRBJ1-2; CDR3nt: TGCGCCAGCAGCTTGGGAATTACTCAAGCTAACTATGGCTACACCTTC; CDR3aa: CASSLGITQANYGYTF
d_gene: NA; v_gene: TRBV11-2; abundance: few; j_gene: TRBJ1-5; CDR3nt: TGTGCCAGCAGCCGCGACAGAAATCAAGGGAGCAATCAGCCCCAGCATTTT; CDR3aa: CASSRDRNQGSNQPQHF
d_gene: TRBD2; v_gene: TRBV7-8; abundance: NA; j_gene: TRBJ2-1; CDR3nt: TGTGCCAGCAGGCCGACTAGCGGGAGATACAATGAGCAGTTCTTC; CDR3aa: CASRPTSGRYNEQFF
d_gene: NA; v_gene: TRBV3-1/TRBV3-2; abundance: NA; j_gene: TRBJ1-6; CDR3nt: TGTGCCAGCAGCCAAGCGATCAGGGGTAATTCACCCCTCCACTTT; CDR3aa: CASSQAIRGNSPLHF
d_gene: NA; v_gene: TRBV28; abundance: NA; j_gene: TRBJ1-1; CDR3nt: TGTGCCAGCAGTTCCCCAGGGGAAGGGGGTGAAGCTTTCTTT; CDR3aa: CASSSPGEGGEAFF
d_gene: NA; v_gene: TRBV12-3/TRBV12-4; abundance: NA; j_gene: TRBJ1-5; CDR3nt: TGTGCCAGCAGTCCTCGACAGAATCAGCCCCAGCATTTT; CDR3aa: CASSPRQNQPQHF
d_gene: NA; v_gene: TRBV5-1; abundance: NA; j_gene: TRBJ2-2; CDR3nt: TGCGCCAGCAGCTTGCATCGCGGGAGAATCGGGGACAAGCTAAACACCGGGGAGCTGTTTTTT; CDR3aa: CASSLHRGRIGDKLNTGELFF
d_gene: NA; v_gene: TRBV15; abundance: NA; j_gene: TRBJ1-3; CDR3nt: TGTGCCACCAGGGTGGACAGAGCAGGAAACACCATATATTTT; CDR3aa: CATRVDRAGNTIYF
d_gene: TRBD1; v_gene: TRBV9; abundance: NA; j_gene: TRBJ2-5; CDR3nt: TGTGCCAGCAGCGGCGGACAGGGAAGGCCCCAGACCCAGTACTTC; CDR3aa: CASSGGQGRPQTQYF
d_gene: NA; v_gene: TRBV11-1; abundance: once; j_gene: TRBJ2-2; CDR3nt: TGTGCCAGCAGCTTAGCCCAGGATGGATCCGGGGAGCTGTTTTTT; CDR3aa: CASSLAQDGSGELFF
d_gene: NA; v_gene: TRBV30; abundance: NA; j_gene: TRBJ1-5; CDR3nt: TGTGCCTGGAGTGTTGGAGGGAGCAATCAGCCCCAGCATTTT; CDR3aa: CAWSVGGSNQPQHF
d_gene: NA; v_gene: TRBV6-1; abundance: NA; j_gene: TRBJ2-7; CDR3nt: TGTGCCAGCAGTGAAGGGGCAGGTTGGGAGCAGTACTTC; CDR3aa: CASSEGAGWEQYF
d_gene: NA; v_gene: TRBV19; abundance: NA; j_gene: TRBJ1-2; CDR3nt: TGTGCCAGTAGTGTCAGTCGTATGAGGAACTATGGCTACACCTTC; CDR3aa: CASSVSRMRNYGYTF
d_gene: NA; v_gene: TRBV10-3; abundance: NA; j_gene: TRBJ1-3; CDR3nt: TGTGCCACCGGGGGGGTCCCCGGCTCTGGAAACACCATATATTTT; CDR3aa: CATGGVPGSGNTIYF
d_gene: NA; v_gene: TRBV2; abundance: once; j_gene: TRBJ2-1; CDR3nt: TGTGCCAGCAGTGAAGAATCGGGGTTAAACAATGAGCAGTTCTTC; CDR3aa: CASSEESGLNNEQFF
d_gene: TRBD2; v_gene: TRBV18; abundance: NA; j_gene: TRBJ2-3; CDR3nt: TGTGCCAGCTCGGACGGGACTAGCGGGAGATCAGATACGCAGTATTTT; CDR3aa: CASSDGTSGRSDTQYF
d_gene: NA; v_gene: TRBV11-1; abundance: NA; j_gene: TRBJ2-7; CDR3nt: TGTGCCAGCAGCTTAGGAGTTACAGGGCTGCCCTACGAGCAGTACTTC; CDR3aa: CASSLGVTGLPYEQYF
d_gene: NA; v_gene: TRBV11-2; abundance: NA; j_gene: TRBJ2-1; CDR3nt: TGTGCCAGCAGCTTAATAGCGGCTGAGCAGTTCTTC; CDR3aa: CASSLIAAEQFF
d_gene: NA; v_gene: TRBV2; abundance: NA; j_gene: TRBJ2-5; CDR3nt: TGTGCCAGCGAAACAACAGCCCAAGAGACCCAGTACTTC; CDR3aa: CASETTAQETQYF
d_gene: TRBD2; v_gene: TRBV24-1; abundance: NA; j_gene: TRBJ2-1; CDR3nt: TGTGCCACCAGTGATTCGGGACTAGTCTATGAGCAGTTCTTC; CDR3aa: CATSDSGLVYEQFF
d_gene: NA; v_gene: TRBV5-4; abundance: NA; j_gene: TRBJ1-3; CDR3nt: TGTGCCAGCAGCCCCTGGGGGACAGGAAACACCATATATTTT; CDR3aa: CASSPWGTGNTIYF
d_gene: TRBD1; v_gene: TRBV7-8; abundance: NA; j_gene: TRBJ2-7; CDR3nt: TGTGCCAGCAGCTTGGGGACAGGAGTTTCCTACGAGCAGTACTTC; CDR3aa: CASSLGTGVSYEQYF
d_gene: NA; v_gene: TRBV2; abundance: NA; j_gene: TRBJ1-3; CDR3nt: TGTGCCAGCAGTGAGAGGGCCAGCTCTGGAAACACCATATATTTT; CDR3aa: CASSERASSGNTIYF
d_gene: NA; v_gene: TRBV5-1; abundance: NA; j_gene: TRBJ2-7; CDR3nt: TGCGCCAGCAGCTTGGGGGGACAAATGGCCTACGAGCAGTACTTC; CDR3aa: CASSLGGQMAYEQYF
d_gene: TRBD2; v_gene: TRBV7-3; abundance: once; j_gene: TRBJ2-5; CDR3nt: TGTGCCAGCAGCTTCCTAGCGGGAGCACAAGAGACCCAGTACTTC; CDR3aa: CASSFLAGAQETQYF
d_gene: NA; v_gene: TRBV5-6; abundance: NA; j_gene: TRBJ2-7; CDR3nt: TGTGCCAGCAGCTTGGCGGGTAGCGGTACCTACGAGCAGTACTTC; CDR3aa: CASSLAGSGTYEQYF
d_gene: NA; v_gene: TRBV28; abundance: few; j_gene: TRBJ1-1; CDR3nt: TGTGCCAGCAGCCTGAACTTCGGGGCTTTCTTT; CDR3aa: CASSLNFGAFF
d_gene: NA; v_gene: TRBV7-8; abundance: NA; j_gene: TRBJ1-1; CDR3nt: TGTGCCAGCAGCTTGTTACAGGGTATGAACACTGAAGCTTTCTTT; CDR3aa: CASSLLQGMNTEAFF
d_gene: NA; v_gene: TRBV7-9; abundance: once; j_gene: TRBJ1-4; CDR3nt: TGTGCCAGCAGCCCCACGGACACCGAAGGGGAAAAACTGTTTTTT; CDR3aa: CASSPTDTEGEKLFF
d_gene: NA; v_gene: TRBV12-3/TRBV12-4; abundance: NA; j_gene: TRBJ1-2; CDR3nt: TGTGCCAGCAGTTTAGGGCCAGGGGAAGGCTACACCTTC; CDR3aa: CASSLGPGEGYTF
d_gene: TRBD2; v_gene: TRBV10-3; abundance: NA; j_gene: TRBJ2-5; CDR3nt: TGTGCCATCAGTGAAGGACTAGCGGGAGGGCCCTCGGAGACCCAGTACTTC; CDR3aa: CAISEGLAGGPSETQYF
d_gene: TRBD1; v_gene: TRBV9; abundance: NA; j_gene: TRBJ2-2; CDR3nt: TGTGCCAGCAGCGTAGGGGACAGGGGCACCGGGGAGCTGTTTTTT; CDR3aa: CASSVGDRGTGELFF
d_gene: NA; v_gene: TRBV29-1; abundance: NA; j_gene: TRBJ2-7; CDR3nt: TGCAGCGTTGTCTCGGGAAACGGGTACGAGCAATACTTC; CDR3aa: CSVVSGNGYEQYF
d_gene: NA; v_gene: TRBV3-1/TRBV3-2; abundance: NA; j_gene: TRBJ1-2; CDR3nt: TGTGCCAGCAGCCAAGACAGGGTATATGGCTACACCTTC; CDR3aa: CASSQDRVYGYTF
d_gene: TRBD1; v_gene: TRBV10-1; abundance: NA; j_gene: TRBJ2-7; CDR3nt: TGCGCCAGCAGTGACCCCGGGACAGGGGTCTACGAGCAGTACTTC; CDR3aa: CASSDPGTGVYEQYF
d_gene: NA; v_gene: TRBV2; abundance: NA; j_gene: TRBJ1-2; CDR3nt: TGTGCCAGCAGCGACGACAACGTGGGCGCCGGTGGCTACACCTTC; CDR3aa: CASSDDNVGAGGYTF
d_gene: NA; v_gene: TRBV29-1; abundance: NA; j_gene: TRBJ2-1; CDR3nt: TGCAGCGTTGACGGTTGGAGGGGTGAGCAGTTCTTC; CDR3aa: CSVDGWRGEQFF
d_gene: NA; v_gene: TRBV5-6; abundance: NA; j_gene: TRBJ2-3; CDR3nt: TGTGCCAGCAGCTTGGCGGATACGCAGTATTTT; CDR3aa: CASSLADTQYF